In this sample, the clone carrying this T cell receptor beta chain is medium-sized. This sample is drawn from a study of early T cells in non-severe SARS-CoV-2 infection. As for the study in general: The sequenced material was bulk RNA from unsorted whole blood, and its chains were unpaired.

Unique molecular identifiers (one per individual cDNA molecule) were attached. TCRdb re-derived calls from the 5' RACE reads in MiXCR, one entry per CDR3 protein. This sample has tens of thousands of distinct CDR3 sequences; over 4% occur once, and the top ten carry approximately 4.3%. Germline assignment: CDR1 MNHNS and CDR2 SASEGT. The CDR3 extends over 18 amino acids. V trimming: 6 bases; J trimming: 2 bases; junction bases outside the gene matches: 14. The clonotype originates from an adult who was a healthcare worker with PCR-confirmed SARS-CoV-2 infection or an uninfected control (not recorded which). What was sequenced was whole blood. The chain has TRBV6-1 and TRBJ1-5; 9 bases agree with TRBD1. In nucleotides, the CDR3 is TGTGCCAGCAGCTCCTTAGGGACAGGGAAGAAGGGCAATCAGCCCCAGCATTTT. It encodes CASSSLGTGKKGNQPQHF.